This T cell receptor beta chain was recovered during a study of blood T cell repertoires in COVID-19. Across the study: Acute and convalescent COVID-19 specimens originated in the United States, Italy and Spain. T cells, B-cell-depleted T cells, or PBMCs provided the cDNA or gDNA that served as material.

How the authors handled the data: Amplification of reference gene primers provided the estimated nucleated cell counts. The method was immunoSEQ multiplex PCR; TCRdb's version includes in-frame clones alone and lacks a portion of them. That table supplies the V and J calls and clone size; D and trimming were determined from the DNA. The data hold around 170,000 clones, with roughly 75% observed a single time. This clone was counted only a few times. The J segment lost 0 bases and the V segment lost 4 bases, leaving 3 bases of the junction unmatched. Germline V gene sequence: CDR1 LGHDT, CDR2 YNNKEL (reference sequence). The CDR3 runs to 14 residues.

Sequencing used peripheral blood. This rearrangement joins TRBV3-1 (or the pseudogene TRBV3-2) to TRBJ2-7, with 7 bases aligning to TRBD1. This sequence was found in a man in his 70s with active or convalescent COVID-19. Here the CDR3 DNA reads TGTGCCAGCAGCCTCGGACAGGCCTCCTACGAGCAGTACTTC. It codes for CASSLGQASYEQYF.